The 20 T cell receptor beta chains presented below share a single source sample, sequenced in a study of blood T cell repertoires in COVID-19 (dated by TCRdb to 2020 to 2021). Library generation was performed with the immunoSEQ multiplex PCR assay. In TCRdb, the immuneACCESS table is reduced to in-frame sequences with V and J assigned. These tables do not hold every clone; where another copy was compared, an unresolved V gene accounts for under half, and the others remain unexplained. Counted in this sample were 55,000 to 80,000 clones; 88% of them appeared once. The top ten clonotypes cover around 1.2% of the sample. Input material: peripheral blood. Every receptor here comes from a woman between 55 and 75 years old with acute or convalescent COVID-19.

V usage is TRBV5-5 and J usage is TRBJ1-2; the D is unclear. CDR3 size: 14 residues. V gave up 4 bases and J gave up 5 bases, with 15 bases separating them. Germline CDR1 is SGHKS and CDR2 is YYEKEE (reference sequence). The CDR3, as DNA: TGTGCCAGCAGCGTAAGCCCAACAGAGTATGGCTACACCTTC. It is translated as CASSVSPTEYGYTF.

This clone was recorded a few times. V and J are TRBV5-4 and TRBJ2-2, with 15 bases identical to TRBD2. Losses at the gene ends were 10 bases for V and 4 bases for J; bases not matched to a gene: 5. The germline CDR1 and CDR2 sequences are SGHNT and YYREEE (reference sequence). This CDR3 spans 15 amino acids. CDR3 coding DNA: TGTGCCGGACTAGCGGGAGGGCCGGGCACCGGGGAGCTGTTTTTT. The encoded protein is CAGLAGGPGTGELFF.

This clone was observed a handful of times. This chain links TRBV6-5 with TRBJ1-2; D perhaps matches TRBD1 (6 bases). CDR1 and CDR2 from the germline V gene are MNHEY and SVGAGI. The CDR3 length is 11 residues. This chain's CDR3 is CATRGGVGYTF. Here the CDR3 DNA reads TGTGCTACTAGGGGGGGCGTTGGCTACACCTTC.

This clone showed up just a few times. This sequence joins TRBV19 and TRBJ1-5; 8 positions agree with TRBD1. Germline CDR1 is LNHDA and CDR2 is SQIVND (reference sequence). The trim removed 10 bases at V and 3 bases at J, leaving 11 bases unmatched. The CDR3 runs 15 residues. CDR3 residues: CATSQTGAYNQPQHF. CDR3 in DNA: TGTGCCACCTCCCAGACAGGGGCCTACAATCAGCCCCAGCATTTT.

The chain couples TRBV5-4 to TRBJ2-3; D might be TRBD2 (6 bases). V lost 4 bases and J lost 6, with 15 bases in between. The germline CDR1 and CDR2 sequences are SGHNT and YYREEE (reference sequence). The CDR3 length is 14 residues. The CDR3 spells CASSGGSGVDTQYF. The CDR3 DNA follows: TGTGCCAGCAGCGGGGGTTCGGGAGTGGATACGCAGTATTTT.

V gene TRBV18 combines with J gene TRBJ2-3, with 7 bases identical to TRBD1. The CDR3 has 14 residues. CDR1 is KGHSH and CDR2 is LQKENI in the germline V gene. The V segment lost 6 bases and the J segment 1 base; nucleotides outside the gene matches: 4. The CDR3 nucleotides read TGTGCCAGCTCGGGGACAGCGGGCACAGATACGCAGTATTTT. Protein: CASSGTAGTDTQYF.

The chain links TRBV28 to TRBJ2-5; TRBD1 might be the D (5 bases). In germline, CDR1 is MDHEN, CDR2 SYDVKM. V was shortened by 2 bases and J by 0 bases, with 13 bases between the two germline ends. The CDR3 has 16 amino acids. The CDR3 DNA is TGTGCCAGCAGTTTAATGCAGGGAAGGGACCAAGAGACCCAGTACTTC. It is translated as CASSLMQGRDQETQYF. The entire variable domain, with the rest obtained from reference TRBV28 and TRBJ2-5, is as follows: DVKVTQSSRYLVKRTGEKVFLECVQDMDHENMFWYRQDPGLGLRLIYFSYDVKMKEKGDIPEGYSVSREKKERFSLILESASTNQTSMYLCASSLMQGRDQETQYFGPGTRLLVL.

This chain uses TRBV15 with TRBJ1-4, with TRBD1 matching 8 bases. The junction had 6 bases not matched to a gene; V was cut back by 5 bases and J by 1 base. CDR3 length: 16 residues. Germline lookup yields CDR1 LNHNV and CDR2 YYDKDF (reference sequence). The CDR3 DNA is TGTGCCACCAGCCGGGGGACAGGCAGAACTAATGAAAAACTGTTTTTT. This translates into CATSRGTGRTNEKLFF.

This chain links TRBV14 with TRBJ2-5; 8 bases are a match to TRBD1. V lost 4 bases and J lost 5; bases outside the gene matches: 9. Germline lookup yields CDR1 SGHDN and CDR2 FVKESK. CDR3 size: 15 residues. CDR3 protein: CASSRSTGGRETQYF. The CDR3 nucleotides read TGTGCCAGCAGCCGATCTACAGGGGGACGGGAGACCCAGTACTTC. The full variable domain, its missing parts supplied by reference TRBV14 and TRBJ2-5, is EAGVTQFPSHSVIEKGQTVTLRCDPISGHDNLYWYRRVMGKEIKFLLHFVKESKQDESGMPNNRFLAERTGGTYSTLKVQPAELEDSGVYFCASSRSTGGRETQYFGPGTRLLVL.

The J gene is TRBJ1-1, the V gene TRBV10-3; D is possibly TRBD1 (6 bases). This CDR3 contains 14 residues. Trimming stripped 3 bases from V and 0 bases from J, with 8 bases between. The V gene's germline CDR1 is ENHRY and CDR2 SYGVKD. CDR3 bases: TGTGCCATCAGTGAACAGGGTCTGAACACTGAAGCTTTCTTT. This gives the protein CAISEQGLNTEAFF.

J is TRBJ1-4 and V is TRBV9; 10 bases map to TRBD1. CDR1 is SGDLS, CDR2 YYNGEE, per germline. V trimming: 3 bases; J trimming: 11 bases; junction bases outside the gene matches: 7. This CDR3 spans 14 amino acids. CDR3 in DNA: TGTGCCAGCAGCGAGGGACAGGGGTCGGGGAAACTGTTTTTT. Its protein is CASSEGQGSGKLFF.

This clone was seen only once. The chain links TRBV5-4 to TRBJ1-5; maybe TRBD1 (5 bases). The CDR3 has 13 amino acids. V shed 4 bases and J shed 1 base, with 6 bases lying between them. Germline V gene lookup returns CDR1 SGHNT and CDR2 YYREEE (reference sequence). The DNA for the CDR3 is TGTGCCAGCAGCGGGGGGAGCAATCAGCCCCAGCATTTT. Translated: CASSGGSNQPQHF.

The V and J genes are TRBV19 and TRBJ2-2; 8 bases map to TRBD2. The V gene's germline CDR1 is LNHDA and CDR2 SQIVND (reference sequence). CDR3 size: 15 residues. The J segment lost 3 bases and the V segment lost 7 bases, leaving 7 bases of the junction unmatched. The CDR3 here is CASIAASGYTGELFF. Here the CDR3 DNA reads TGTGCCAGTATAGCGGCTAGCGGGTACACCGGGGAGCTGTTTTTT. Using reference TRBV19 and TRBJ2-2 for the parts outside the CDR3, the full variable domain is DGGITQSPKYLFRKEGQNVTLSCEQNLNHDAMYWYRQDPGQGLRLIYYSQIVNDFQKGDIAEGYSVSREKKESFPLTVTSAQKNPTAFYLCASIAASGYTGELFFGEGSRLTVL.

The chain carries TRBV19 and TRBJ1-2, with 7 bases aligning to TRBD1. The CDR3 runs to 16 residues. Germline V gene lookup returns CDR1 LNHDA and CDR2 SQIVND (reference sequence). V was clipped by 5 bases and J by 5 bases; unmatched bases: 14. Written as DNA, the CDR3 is TGTGCCAGTAGTCCGTCCGTCGGGACAGAGAGTTATGGCTACACCTTC. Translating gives CASSPSVGTESYGYTF. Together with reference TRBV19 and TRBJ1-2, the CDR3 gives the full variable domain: DGGITQSPKYLFRKEGQNVTLSCEQNLNHDAMYWYRQDPGQGLRLIYYSQIVNDFQKGDIAEGYSVSREKKESFPLTVTSAQKNPTAFYLCASSPSVGTESYGYTFGSGTRLTVV.

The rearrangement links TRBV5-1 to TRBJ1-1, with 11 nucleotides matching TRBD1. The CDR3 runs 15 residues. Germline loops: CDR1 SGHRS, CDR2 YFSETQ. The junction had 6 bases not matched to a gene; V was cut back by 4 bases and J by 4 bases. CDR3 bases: TGCGCCAGCAGCCCTTCCGGACAGGGGGCCACTGAAGCTTTCTTT. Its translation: CASSPSGQGATEAFF.

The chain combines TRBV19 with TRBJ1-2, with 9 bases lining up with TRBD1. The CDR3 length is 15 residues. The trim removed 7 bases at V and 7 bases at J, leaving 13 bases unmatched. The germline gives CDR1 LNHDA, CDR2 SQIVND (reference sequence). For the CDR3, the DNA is TGTGCCAGTATCGACCCGGGACAGGGACCTCGTGGCTACACCTTC. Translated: CASIDPGQGPRGYTF.

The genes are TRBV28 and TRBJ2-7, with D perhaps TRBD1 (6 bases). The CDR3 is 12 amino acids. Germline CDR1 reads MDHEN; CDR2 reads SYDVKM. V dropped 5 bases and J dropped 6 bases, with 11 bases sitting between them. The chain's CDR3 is CASSTDSFEQYV. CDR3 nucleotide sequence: TGTGCCAGCAGTACGGACAGTTTCGAGCAGTACGTC.

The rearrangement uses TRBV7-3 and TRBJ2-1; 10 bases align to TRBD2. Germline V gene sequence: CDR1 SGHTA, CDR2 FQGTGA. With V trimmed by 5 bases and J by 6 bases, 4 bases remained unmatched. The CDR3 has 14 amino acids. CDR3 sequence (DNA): TGTGCCAGCAGCCCTAGCGGGAGAAGCAATGAGCAGTTCTTC. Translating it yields CASSPSGRSNEQFF.

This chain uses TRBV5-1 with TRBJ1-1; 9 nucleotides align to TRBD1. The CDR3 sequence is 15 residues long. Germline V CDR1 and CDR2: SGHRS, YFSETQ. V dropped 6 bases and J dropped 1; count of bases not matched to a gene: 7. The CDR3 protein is CASIPGQGSNTEAFF. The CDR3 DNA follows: TGCGCCAGCATCCCGGGACAGGGTTCGAACACTGAAGCTTTCTTT.

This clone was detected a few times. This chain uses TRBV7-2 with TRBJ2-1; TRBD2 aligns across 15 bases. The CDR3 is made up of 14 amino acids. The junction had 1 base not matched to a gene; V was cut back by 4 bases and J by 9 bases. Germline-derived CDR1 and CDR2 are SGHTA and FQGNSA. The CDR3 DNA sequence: TGTGCCAGCAGCTGGGGACTAGCGGGGGGTGAGCAGTTCTTC. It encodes CASSWGLAGGEQFF.